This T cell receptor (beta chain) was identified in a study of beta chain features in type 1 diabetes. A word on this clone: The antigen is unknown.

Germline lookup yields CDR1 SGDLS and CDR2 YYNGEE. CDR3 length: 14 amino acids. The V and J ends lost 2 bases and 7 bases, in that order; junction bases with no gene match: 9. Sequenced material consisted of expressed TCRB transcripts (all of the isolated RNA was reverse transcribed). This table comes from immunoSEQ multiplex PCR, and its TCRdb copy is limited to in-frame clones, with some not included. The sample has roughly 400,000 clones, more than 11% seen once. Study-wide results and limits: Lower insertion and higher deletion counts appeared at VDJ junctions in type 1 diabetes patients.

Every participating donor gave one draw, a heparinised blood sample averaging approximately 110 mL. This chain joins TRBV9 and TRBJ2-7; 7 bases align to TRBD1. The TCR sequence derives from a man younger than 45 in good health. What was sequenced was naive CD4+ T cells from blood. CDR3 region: CASSVGEQGWEQYF. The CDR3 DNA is TGTGCCAGCAGCGTGGGAGAACAGGGGTGGGAGCAGTACTTC.